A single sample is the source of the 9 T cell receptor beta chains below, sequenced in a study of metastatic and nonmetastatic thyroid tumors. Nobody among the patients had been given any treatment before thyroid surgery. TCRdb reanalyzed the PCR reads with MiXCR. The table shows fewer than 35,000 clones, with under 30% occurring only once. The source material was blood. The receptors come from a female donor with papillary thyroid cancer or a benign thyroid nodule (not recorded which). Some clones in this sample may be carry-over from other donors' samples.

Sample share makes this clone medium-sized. The CDR3 protein is CASSRTGWPNTEAFF. The CDR3 DNA is TGCGCCAGCAGCCGGACAGGGTGGCCGAACACTGAAGCTTTCTTT. The chain has TRBV10-1 and TRBJ1-1; TRBD1 matches at 8 bases. The CDR3 contains 15 residues. The germline V gene has CDR1 WNHNN and CDR2 SYGVQD (reference sequence). V lost 6 bases to trimming and J lost 1 base; unmatched junction nucleotides: 7.

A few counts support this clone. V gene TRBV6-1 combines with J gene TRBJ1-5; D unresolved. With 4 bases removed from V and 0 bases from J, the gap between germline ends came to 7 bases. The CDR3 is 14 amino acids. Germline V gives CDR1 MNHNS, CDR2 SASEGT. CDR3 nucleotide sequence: TGTGCCAGCAGTGGGTGGGGTAGCAATCAGCCCCAGCATTTT. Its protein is CASSGWGSNQPQHF.

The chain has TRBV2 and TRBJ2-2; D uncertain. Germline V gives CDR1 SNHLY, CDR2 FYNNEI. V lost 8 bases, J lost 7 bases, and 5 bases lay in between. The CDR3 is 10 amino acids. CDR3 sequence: CASDGGELFF. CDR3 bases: TGTGCCAGCGATGGCGGGGAGCTGTTTTTT.

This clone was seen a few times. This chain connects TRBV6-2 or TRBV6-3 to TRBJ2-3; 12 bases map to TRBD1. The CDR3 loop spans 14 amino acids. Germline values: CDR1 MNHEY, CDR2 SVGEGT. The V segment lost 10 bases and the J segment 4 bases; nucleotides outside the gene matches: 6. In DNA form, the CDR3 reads TGTGCCACCCGGGACAGGGGGCAATCAGATACGCAGTATTTT. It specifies CATRDRGQSDTQYF.

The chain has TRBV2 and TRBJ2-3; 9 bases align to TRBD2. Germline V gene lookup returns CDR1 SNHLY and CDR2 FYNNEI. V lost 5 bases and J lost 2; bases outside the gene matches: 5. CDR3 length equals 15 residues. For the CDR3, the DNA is TGTGCCAGCAGTCTTAGCGGGGGAAACACAGATACGCAGTATTTT. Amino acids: CASSLSGGNTDTQYF.

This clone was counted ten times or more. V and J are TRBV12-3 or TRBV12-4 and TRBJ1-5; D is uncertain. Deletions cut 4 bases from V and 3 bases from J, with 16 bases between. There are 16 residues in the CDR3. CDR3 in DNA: TGTGCCAGCAGTTCTGCTTGGACTACTTTCAATCAGCCCCAGCATTTT. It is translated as CASSSAWTTFNQPQHF.

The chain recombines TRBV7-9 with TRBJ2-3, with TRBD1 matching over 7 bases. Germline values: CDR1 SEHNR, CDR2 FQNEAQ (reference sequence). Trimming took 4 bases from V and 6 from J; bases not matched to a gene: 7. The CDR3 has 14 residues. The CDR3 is CASSSQTGWDTQYF. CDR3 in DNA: TGTGCCAGCAGCTCACAGACAGGGTGGGATACGCAGTATTTT.

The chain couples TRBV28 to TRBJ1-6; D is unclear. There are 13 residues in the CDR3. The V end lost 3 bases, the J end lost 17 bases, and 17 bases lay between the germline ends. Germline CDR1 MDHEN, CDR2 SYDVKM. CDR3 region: CASSFLARLGVHF. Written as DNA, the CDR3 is TGTGCCAGCAGTTTTTTGGCGCGCCTAGGCGTCCACTTT.

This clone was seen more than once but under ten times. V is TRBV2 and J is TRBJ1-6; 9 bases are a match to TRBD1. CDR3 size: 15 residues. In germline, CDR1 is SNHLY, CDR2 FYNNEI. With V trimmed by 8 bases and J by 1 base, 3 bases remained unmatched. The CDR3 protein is CASAQGASYNSPLHF. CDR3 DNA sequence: TGTGCCAGCGCACAGGGGGCTTCCTATAATTCACCCCTCCACTTT.